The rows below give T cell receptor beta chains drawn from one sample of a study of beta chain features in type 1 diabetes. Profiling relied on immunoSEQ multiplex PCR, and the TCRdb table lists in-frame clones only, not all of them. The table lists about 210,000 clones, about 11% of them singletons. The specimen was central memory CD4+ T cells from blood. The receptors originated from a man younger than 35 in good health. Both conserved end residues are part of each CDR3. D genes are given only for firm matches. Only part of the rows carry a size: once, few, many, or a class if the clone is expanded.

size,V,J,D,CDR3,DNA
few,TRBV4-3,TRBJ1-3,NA,CASSQEKYGNTIYF,TGCGCCAGCAGCCAGGAAAAGTATGGAAACACCATATATTTT
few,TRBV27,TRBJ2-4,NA,CASIGAKNIQYF,TGTGCCAGCATCGGGGCCAAAAACATTCAGTACTTC
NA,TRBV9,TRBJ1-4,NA,CASSAGLTVEKLFF,TGTGCCAGCAGCGCAGGACTTACGGTCGAAAAACTGTTTTTT
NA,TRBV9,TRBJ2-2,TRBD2,CASSISGRAPTGELFF,TGTGCCAGCAGCATTAGCGGGAGGGCGCCCACCGGGGAGCTGTTTTTT
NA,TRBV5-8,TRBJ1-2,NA,CASSLRASGYTF,TGTGCCAGCAGCTTGCGGGCCAGCGGCTACACCTTC
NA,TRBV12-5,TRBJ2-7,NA,CASGLRTSDEQYF,TGTGCTAGTGGTTTGCGGACAAGTGACGAGCAGTACTTC
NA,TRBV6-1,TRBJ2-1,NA,CATRWEVTPYNEQFF,TGTGCCACCCGTTGGGAGGTGACACCCTACAATGAGCAGTTCTTC
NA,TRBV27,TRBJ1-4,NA,CASSLSSRWTTNEKLFF,TGTGCCAGCAGTTTATCGAGCCGGTGGACAACTAATGAAAAACTGTTTTTT
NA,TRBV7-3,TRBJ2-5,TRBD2,CASSPGLAGGSIETQYF,TGTGCCAGCAGCCCGGGACTAGCGGGAGGTAGTATAGAGACCCAGTACTTC
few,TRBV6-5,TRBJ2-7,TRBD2,CASRELSGVSYEQYF,TGTGCCAGCAGAGAGCTGAGCGGGGTTTCCTACGAGCAGTACTTC
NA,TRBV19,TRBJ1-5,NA,CASTPKVQGPQHF,TGTGCCAGTACCCCGAAGGTCCAGGGGCCCCAGCATTTT
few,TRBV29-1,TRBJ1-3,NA,CSVVGNGNTIYF,TGCAGCGTTGTAGGGAATGGAAACACCATATATTTT
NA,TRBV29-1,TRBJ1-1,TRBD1,CSAKTGVGTEAFF,TGCAGCGCCAAGACAGGGGTCGGCACTGAAGCTTTCTTT
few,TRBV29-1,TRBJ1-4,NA,CSVYATNEKLFF,TGCAGCGTTTATGCAACTAATGAAAAACTGTTTTTT
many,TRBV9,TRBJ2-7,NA,CASSVGEAHYYEQYF,TGTGCCAGCAGCGTAGGTGAGGCCCACTACTACGAGCAGTACTTC
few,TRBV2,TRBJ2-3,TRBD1,CATDRGTDTQYF,TGTGCCACCGACAGGGGCACAGATACGCAGTATTTT
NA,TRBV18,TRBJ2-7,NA,CASSASGPYEQYF,TGTGCCAGCTCGGCGAGCGGACCCTACGAGCAGTACTTC
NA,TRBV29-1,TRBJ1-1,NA,CSVGLTLNTEAFF,TGCAGCGTCGGACTCACACTGAACACTGAAGCTTTCTTT
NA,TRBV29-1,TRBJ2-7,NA,CSVGGLTGTGYEQYF,TGCAGCGTTGGGGGCTTGACCGGGACTGGCTACGAGCAGTACTTC
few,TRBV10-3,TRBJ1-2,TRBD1,CAISESTGGYGYTF,TGTGCCATCAGTGAGTCGACAGGGGGCTATGGCTACACCTTC
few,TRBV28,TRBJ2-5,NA,CASSLQGRETQYF,TGTGCCAGCAGTTTGCAGGGTAGGGAGACCCAGTACTTC
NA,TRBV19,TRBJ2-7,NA,CASSTHAGDLYEQYF,TGTGCCAGTAGTACCCACGCCGGGGACCTATACGAGCAGTACTTC
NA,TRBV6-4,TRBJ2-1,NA,CASSGNWGDEQFF,TGTGCCAGCAGTGGCAATTGGGGGGATGAGCAGTTCTTC
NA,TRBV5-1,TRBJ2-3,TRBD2,CASSLAAGGPADTQYF,TGCGCCAGCAGCTTGGCCGCGGGAGGGCCCGCAGATACGCAGTATTTT
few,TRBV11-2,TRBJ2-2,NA,CASSLGQTGELFF,TGTGCCAGCAGCTTAGGTCAAACCGGGGAGCTGTTTTTT
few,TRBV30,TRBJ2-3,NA,CAWSVGSTDTQYF,TGTGCCTGGAGTGTGGGGAGCACAGATACGCAGTATTTT
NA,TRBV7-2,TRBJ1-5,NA,CASSLQGDQPQHF,TGTGCCAGCAGCTTACAGGGCGATCAGCCCCAGCATTTT
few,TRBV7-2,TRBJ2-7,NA,CASSLASEYEQYF,TGTGCCAGCAGCTTAGCATCGGAATACGAGCAGTACTTC
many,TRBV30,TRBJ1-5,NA,CAWSPTPGGYQPQHF,TGTGCCTGGAGCCCAACCCCCGGGGGGTATCAGCCCCAGCATTTT
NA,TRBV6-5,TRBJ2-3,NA,CASSYSTGTTDTQYF,TGTGCCAGCAGTTACTCTACGGGAACCACAGATACGCAGTATTTT
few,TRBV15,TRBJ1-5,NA,CATSPTGWDQPQHF,TGTGCCACCAGCCCTACCGGCTGGGATCAGCCCCAGCATTTT
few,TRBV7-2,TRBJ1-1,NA,CASSKLLQGGAFF,TGTGCCAGCAGCAAACTATTACAGGGAGGAGCTTTCTTT
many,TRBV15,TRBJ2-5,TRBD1,CATSRGSGGEETQYF,TGTGCCACCAGCAGAGGATCAGGGGGCGAAGAGACCCAGTACTTC
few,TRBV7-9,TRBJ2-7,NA,CASSPYFSAYEQYF,TGTGCCAGCAGCCCCTACTTTTCGGCTTACGAGCAGTACTTC
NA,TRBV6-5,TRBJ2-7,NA,CASSPTSIPPYEQYF,TGTGCCAGCAGTCCCACATCAATTCCTCCCTACGAGCAGTACTTC
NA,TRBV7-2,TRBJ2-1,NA,CASSLVRGNYNEQFF,TGTGCCAGCAGCTTAGTCAGGGGTAACTACAATGAGCAGTTCTTC
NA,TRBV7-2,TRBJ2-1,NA,CASSGGTAYNEQFF,TGTGCCAGCAGCGGCGGGACGGCCTACAATGAGCAGTTCTTC
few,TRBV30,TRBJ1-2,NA,CAWSVRINYGYTF,TGTGCCTGGAGTGTACGGATTAACTATGGCTACACCTTC
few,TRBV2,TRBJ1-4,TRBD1,CASLRDRDSEKLFF,TGTGCCAGTCTTCGAGACAGGGATTCTGAAAAACTGTTTTTT
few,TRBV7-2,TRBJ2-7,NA,CASSFFYEQYF,TGTGCCAGCAGCTTCTTTTACGAGCAGTACTTC
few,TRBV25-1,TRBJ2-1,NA,CASSEIGVSRNEQFF,TGTGCCAGCAGTGAAATTGGTGTTTCTCGCAATGAGCAGTTCTTC
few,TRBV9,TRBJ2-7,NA,CASSPRDVAYEQYF,TGTGCCAGCAGCCCACGGGACGTCGCCTACGAGCAGTACTTC